This T cell receptor beta chain was recorded in a study of T cells after yellow fever vaccination. On the study more broadly: Fractions containing few cells were prepared with SMART-Seq v4 Ultra Low Input.

This clonotype showed up just a few times. UMIs were added to TCR cDNA along with a universal primer site when it was made by 5'RACE template switching. TCRdb reprocessed the 5' RACE reads with MiXCR, giving one entry per CDR3 protein. Of nearly 300,000 distinct CDR3 sequences in the sample, roughly 9% are singletons; the top ten hold about 3.7%. Per the germline V gene, CDR1 is SGHNT and CDR2 is YYREEE (reference sequence). The CDR3 totals 16 residues. V was cut by 4 bases and J by 3 bases, with 16 bases left in between. Here the sequenced sample was CD4+ T cells sorted from PBMCs, taken 5 days after the yellow fever booster vaccination. This clonotype was sampled from a man aged 18 to 35 who received the YFV17D yellow fever vaccine. The chain employs TRBV5-4 and TRBJ2-2; D is possibly TRBD1 or TRBD2 (5 bases each). CDR3 sequence (DNA): TGTGCCAGCAGCCCCTTCAGGGAGTGGGACACCGGGGAGCTGTTTTTT. Protein product: CASSPFREWDTGELFF.